This TCR beta chain was captured by sequencing in a study of control samples from healthy donors and cancer patients (dated by TCRdb to 2019 to 2021). Concerning this clone: Its antigen target is currently unknown. No per-base quality is available; no much larger clone lies one base away.

The method behind the library was the immunoSEQ multiplex PCR assay. TCRdb stores this immuneACCESS table with in-frame sequences only. Part of the clones is absent; in the studies checked, under half of the shortfall reflects unresolved V genes, and no reason is known for the rest. In this sample the table shows 130,000 to 150,000 clones, roughly 94% of which occur a single time. Together, the top ten hold approximately 15% of the sample. The germline V gene sets CDR1 to MNHEY and CDR2 to SVGAGI. Measured from the cysteine to the phenylalanine, the CDR3 is 14 residues long. The read is trimmed to its CDR3 DNA, 42 bases read in frame from base 1. V loses 2 bases of germline sequence and J loses 5 bases, and the interval between the two ends is 12 bases.

Input material: PBMCs. The receptor was isolated from a man in his sixties with colorectal cancer. Rearrangement joined TRBV6-5 to TRBJ2-5, with the D gene too uncertain to name. The nucleotide sequence is TGTGCCAGCAGTTACCCAGGCGGATTGGAGACCCAGTACTTC. This encodes CASSYPGGLETQYF.